This TCR beta chain is from a study of blood T cell repertoires in COVID-19. Study in general: The cDNA or gDNA used as material had been derived from T cells, B-cell-depleted T cells, or PBMCs.

Germline CDR1 SGHTA, CDR2 FQGTGA. The ends lost 2 bases at V and 6 bases at J; junction bases unmatched: 5. The CDR3 consists of 15 residues. The protocol was immunoSEQ multiplex PCR, while the TCRdb copy is restricted to in-frame clones and leaves out a portion. The sample shows approximately 180,000 clones, around 85% of them seen only once. Residents of approximately 25 US areas, aged about 18 to 89 years, made up the participants. The rearrangement joins TRBV7-3 to TRBJ2-1; TRBD1 matches at 9 bases. The TCR comes from a man aged 40-55 years who had recovered from COVID-19. Sequencing used PBMCs or T cells enriched from blood (not recorded which). CDR3 residues: CASSLAQGASNEQFF. CDR3 nucleotides: TGTGCCAGCAGCTTAGCACAGGGGGCTAGCAATGAGCAGTTCTTC.